This T cell receptor (beta chain) was sequenced for a study of T cell changes during pregnancy in multiple sclerosis. V lost 2 bases and J lost 4, with 15 bases in between. The CDR3 contains 16 residues. The germline gives CDR1 SGHTA, CDR2 FQGNSA. The table came from immunoSEQ multiplex PCR; TCRdb's copy has only in-frame clones and leaves some out. The sample has about 58,000 clones, roughly 89% seen once. J is TRBJ2-1 and V is TRBV7-2, with a weak D call TRBD1 (5 bases). The sequence derives from a female donor in good health, enrolled as a control in a pregnancy study. The source was CD4+ T cells from peripheral blood mononuclear cells, collected after pregnancy. CDR3 amino acids: CASSLLRQRNYNEQFF. The CDR3 region has the DNA TGTGCCAGCAGCTTATTGCGACAGCGAAATTACAATGAGCAGTTCTTC.